At least ten counts were recorded for the clone carrying this T cell receptor (beta chain). Its antigen remains unknown. From the 5' RACE reads, TCRdb called clonotypes with MiXCR, one entry per CDR3 protein. The sample has about 340,000 distinct CDR3 sequences, approximately 3.9% seen once. This entry is derived from a study of T cells after yellow fever vaccination. Study information: Preparation of the low-cell-number fractions used SMART-Seq v4 Ultra Low Input.

CDR1 is SQVTM and CDR2 is ANQGSEA in the germline V gene. Trimming cost V 1 base and J 10 bases; bases outside gene matches: 11. The CDR3 is 15 amino acids. Study findings and constraints: Re-detected after boosting: most primary clones, more than 95% of CD4 and around 86% of CD8.

Specimen: PBMCs, collected 5 days after the yellow fever booster vaccination. This receptor was identified in a man younger than 35 who received the YFV17D yellow fever vaccine. The chain combines TRBV29-1 with TRBJ2-1; TRBD2 matches at 9 bases. The CDR3 here is CSVEVVGAGGREQFF. The DNA of the CDR3 is TGCAGCGTTGAAGTGGTGGGAGCGGGGGGTCGGGAGCAGTTCTTC.